Here is one T cell receptor (beta chain) with its context. Antigen unknown. These data originate in a study of T-cell memory formation after mild COVID-19. For the study at large: TCR clusters were largely donor specific.

The CDR3 has 17 amino acids. Germline trimming cut 2 bases from V and 0 bases from J; bases unmatched to any gene: 2. Germline V gene lookup returns CDR1 SGHTA and CDR2 FQGNSA. After 5'RACE with constant-segment primers, TCR alpha and TCR beta cDNA libraries carrying sample barcodes and UMIs were obtained. MiXCR, applied by TCRdb to the 5' RACE reads, yields one record per CDR3 protein. The data hold around 400,000 distinct CDR3 sequences, with approximately 24% observed a single time. Whole-study results and caveats: Some clones that responded turned up in pre-infection memory, which suggests that cross-reactive memory joined in.

The sample was PBMCs or a T cell subset sorted from them (not recorded which). The chain employs TRBV7-2 and TRBJ1-3; 12 bases line up with TRBD1. This clonotype originated in an adult woman who had mild COVID-19 (a few samples of this study predate the infection). Cell type and time point are not known. This CDR3 reads CASSLLGQGASGNTIYF. The CDR3 bases are TGTGCCAGCAGCTTATTGGGACAGGGGGCCTCTGGAAACACCATATATTTT.